Listed below are T cell receptor beta chains from one sample, sequenced in a study of T cell responses to AZD1222 COVID-19 vaccine. Measured with immunoSEQ multiplex PCR; TCRdb has only the in-frame clones, and not every one. Here the sample spans more than 95,000 clones, more than 85% being singletons. Sample: peripheral blood, taken on day 0 of AZD1222 vaccination. Receptor source: an adult in good health. The CDR3 runs from the conserved cysteine through the conserved F or W. D genes are given only for firm matches. Rows give clone size only sometimes, using once, few, many, or a class for an expanded clone.

clone_size	d_call	v_call	j_call	cdr3_nt	cdr3_aa
once	-	TRBV6-2/TRBV6-3	TRBJ1-5	TGTGCCAGCAGTTACAGTGCAGCGGGTCAGCCCCAGCATTTT	CASSYSAAGQPQHF
-	-	TRBV6-5	TRBJ2-1	TGTGCCAGCAGTTTTTTCGGGTCTAACCAGTTCTTC	CASSFFGSNQFF
-	TRBD2	TRBV11-2	TRBJ2-1	TGTGCCAGCAGCTTAAGCGGGAGCTACAATGAGCAGTTCTTC	CASSLSGSYNEQFF
-	TRBD1	TRBV5-4	TRBJ2-7	TGTGCCAGCAGCCCGAGACAGGGCTACGAGCAGTACTTC	CASSPRQGYEQYF
-	TRBD2	TRBV20-1	TRBJ2-1	TGCAGTGCTAGTAAACTAGCGGTAATCTCCTACAATGAGCAGTTCTTC	CSASKLAVISYNEQFF
-	TRBD2	TRBV10-3	TRBJ2-1	TGTGCCATCAGTGAGTCAACTAGCGGGAGCCCTACAAACAATGAGCAGTTCTTC	CAISESTSGSPTNNEQFF
once	TRBD1	TRBV11-1	TRBJ2-2	TGTGCCAGCTGCCGATACGGACAGGGACCCGGGGAGCTGTTTTTT	CASCRYGQGPGELFF
-	TRBD1	TRBV18	TRBJ1-4	TGTGCCAGCTCACCTGGACAGGATCCTAATGAAAAACTGTTTTTT	CASSPGQDPNEKLFF
-	TRBD2	TRBV6-6	TRBJ2-7	TGTGCCAGCAAAGCTAGCGGGTGGACCTACGAGCAGTACTTC	CASKASGWTYEQYF
-	TRBD1	TRBV2	TRBJ1-5	TGTGCCAGCGGACGGACAGGGGGCAATCAGCCCCAGCATTTT	CASGRTGGNQPQHF
-	-	TRBV6-2/TRBV6-3	TRBJ1-3	TGTGCCAGCAGCCGCCGGACAGCGGGAAACACCATATATTTT	CASSRRTAGNTIYF
few	TRBD2	TRBV27	TRBJ2-7	TGTGCCAGCAGTCCCGACGGGACTAGCGCTATGTACTTC	CASSPDGTSAMYF
-	-	TRBV29-1	TRBJ1-2	TGCAGCGTACCCAGGGCGGGCGGTTATGGCTACACCTTC	CSVPRAGGYGYTF
-	-	TRBV12-3/TRBV12-4	TRBJ1-6	TGTGCCAGCAGCCCCCACTTTCCCCCCCTCCACTTT	CASSPHFPPLHF
-	TRBD2	TRBV4-2	TRBJ2-7	TGTGCCAGCAGCCAAGAGGTCTTGGTAGCGGGAGGCCCAAGCTCCTACGAGCAGTACTTC	CASSQEVLVAGGPSSYEQYF
-	-	TRBV19	TRBJ2-1	TGTGCCAGTAGCCGACCCCGAAGATCCTACAATGAGCAGTTCTTC	CASSRPRRSYNEQFF
-	-	TRBV20-1	TRBJ1-2	TGCAGTGCTAGGGGGGATGGCTACACCTTC	CSARGDGYTF
-	TRBD1	TRBV4-1	TRBJ1-5	TGCGCCAGCAGCCTGGGACAGGGGGCCCAGCCCCAGCATTTT	CASSLGQGAQPQHF
-	TRBD1	TRBV3-1/TRBV3-2	TRBJ2-2	TGTGCCAGCAGCCGGACAGGCTTTAACACCGGGGAGCTGTTTTTT	CASSRTGFNTGELFF
-	-	TRBV18	TRBJ1-1	TGTGCCAGCTCACCCGTAGGGAACACTGAAGCTTTCTTT	CASSPVGNTEAFF